The T cell receptor (beta chain) under discussion was sequenced for a study of blood T cells in healthy people across ages (dated by TCRdb to about 2015). Background for the entire study: In model experiments, template switching captured about one uniquely barcoded TCR beta cDNA molecule for every two T cells. The donors were split into four age groups: young (average 16 years), middle-aged (over 35), aged (roughly 65) and long-lived (approximately 80). The study analyzed two additional independent replicas of 1 million unique cDNA reads from the same blood draw for two donors, one aged 18 to 30 and one aged 80 or older. The study measured age-related changes in TCR beta repertoire diversity using deep sequencing normalized with unique cDNA molecular identifiers. The research as a whole found: There was a strong correlation between observed TCR beta diversity and the percentage of naive T cells measured by flow cytometry. As age increased, observed TCR beta diversity per million T cells dropped in a roughly linear way, and a significant reduction was already evident by age around 41. Estimates of total diversity based on one million sequenced T cells were regarded as lower bounds and as underestimates. Compared with the aged group, more naive CD4+ T cells, fewer expanded clones and increased TCR diversity were shown by the long-lived group, suggesting age selection. The CMV infection status of donors was not known, potentially confounding age-related changes in expanded clonotypes. Because profiling used bulk unsorted PBMCs, naive and antigen-experienced compartments could not be compared conclusively.

The cysteine opens and the phenylalanine closes a CDR3 of 15 amino acids. The only DNA kept is the CDR3, 45 bases in frame from the first base. CDR1 and CDR2 are read off the germline V gene as MDHEN and SYDVKM. Trimming takes 5 bases from V and 3 bases from J, and the germline ends sit 14 bases apart. Worth noting for this clonotype: Its antigen is unknown. No base quality information exists; no much larger clone differs at one position.

Library preparation was by 5' RACE. The reads were generated on an Illumina HiSeq 2500. A second roughly 6 to 12 cycle PCR used a sample-barcoded 5' primer and a J-beta primer mix. Each TCR beta cDNA molecule received a unique molecular identifier from a template-switch 5' adaptor carrying 12 random nucleotides. At least 2.5 million CDR3-containing paired-end reads were obtained from each sample. The Mint cDNA synthesis kit, primed by a TRBC-specific oligonucleotide, was used to synthesize first-strand cDNA from all RNA. All cDNA was treated with uracil-DNA glycosylase and then went through a first 18-cycle PCR with the universal primers M1SS and BC2_uni_R. In the source study's methods: Each sample was normalized by randomly selecting 1 million high-quality reads, each carrying a distinct molecular identifier. Reads with shared molecular identifiers were discarded instead of being binned into consensus sequences. MiTCR, run with a Q25 quality threshold and the strictest error-elimination algorithm, handled CDR3 identification, clonotype clustering and error correction. A nonparametric unseen species model using Euler transformation provided a lower-bound estimate of total TCR beta diversity. The public reads were reprocessed in TCRdb via fastp at Q25 and MiXCR, keeping in-frame beta chains. Each CDR3 protein appears once, grouped with its most common genes and DNA. The V and J calls shown here were made by TCRdb, not taken from the authors' results. This sample holds fewer than 800,000 distinct CDR3 sequences; more than 20% were observed only once. The ten largest account for 9.4% of the sample.

Systemically healthy Caucasian individuals from Russia, around 38 in total and aged roughly 6 to 95 years, were included as donors. Each donor gave ten milliliters of peripheral blood, collected into EDTA-treated Vacutainer tubes. Ficoll-Paque density-gradient centrifugation was used to isolate PBMCs, with at least 6.5 million per sample. Trizol reagent was used to extract total RNA from the PBMCs, yielding at least 6 micrograms per sample. Naive CD45RAhigh/CD27high T cell percentages were measured by flow cytometry on a PBMC aliquot from every donor. These data also formed part of another study, on T cells of mothers and their children. In that second paper, the authors write: The donors were nine systemically healthy Caucasian individuals, made up of three mothers and their six children. cDNA synthesis used all of the extracted RNA, with approximately 1.4 ug of RNA in each 15 ul reaction. In the second PCR, sample barcodes and 2-4 random nucleotides were introduced via the M1S primer. Each mother yielded over 10 million TCR beta CDR3 reads and each child roughly 3.1 million reads. In both related and unrelated pairs, thymic selection shapes the output of TCR recombination in a similar way, with inherited differences having only a minor effect. Normalized repertoire overlap was always slightly but never significantly higher in related than unrelated mother-child pairs. No persistent microchimeric T cell clones were found, with a detection sensitivity of 80 to 100 clones per million clonotypes. To look for features that set related mother-child pairs apart from unrelated individuals, the researchers ran deep NGS to compare the TCR beta repertoires of mothers and children. On average, the children were around 11 +/- 4 years old, while the mothers were about 40 +/- 4 years old. After adapters were ligated using NEBNext reagents, the libraries underwent 100+100 nt paired-end sequencing on an Illumina HiSeq 2000. To avoid cross-contamination, the mother libraries and the child libraries were prepared a month apart and sequenced in separate runs. For each donor, somewhere between roughly 500,000 and 2,300,000 distinct TCR beta clonotypes were identified. Naive TCR beta clonotypes were estimated from low-frequency clonotypes matched to each donor's FACS-determined naive share, without sorting.

The chain is made from TRBV28 and TRBJ1-5; the D gene is perhaps TRBD1, on 5 matching bases. Sequencing used blood. The sequence was collected from a boy between 10 and 17 years old in good health. Here is the DNA: TGTGCCAGCAGTCCGGCAGGGTTCATCAATCAGCCCCAGCATTTT. Protein translation: CASSPAGFINQPQHF.